The T cell receptor beta chain under discussion was sequenced for a study of blood T cells in healthy people across ages. Trimming removed 6 bases at V and 0 bases at J, with 9 bases between. The V gene's germline CDR1 is MNHEY and CDR2 SMNVEV (reference sequence). The CDR3 runs to 15 residues. Through a sample-barcoded 5' primer and a J-beta primer mix, a second PCR was run for about 6 to 11 cycles. Via MiXCR, TCRdb re-called the 5' RACE reads, giving one row per CDR3 protein. The sample holds 650,000 to 1,000,000 distinct CDR3 sequences, about 36% seen once. This clonotype was seen at least ten times.

The origin of this receptor is a man between 18 and 35 years old in good health. The rearrangement uses TRBV27 and TRBJ1-6; D not certain. The source material was blood. In DNA form, the CDR3 reads TGTGCCAGCAGCCCGCTAAGCTCCTATAATTCACCCCTCCACTTT. Protein sequence: CASSPLSSYNSPLHF.